This paragraph covers one TCR beta chain sequence. Its cognate antigen is unknown. V shed 7 bases and J 14 bases; nucleotides not matched to a gene: 15. Germline loops: CDR1 SGHRS, CDR2 YFSETQ. This CDR3 has 14 amino acids. The data are from a study of T cell responses to AZD1222 COVID-19 vaccine. Study-level findings and limits: Sampling captured repertoires only after the peak T cell response. Along spike, vaccine-associated CD4 TCRs were found throughout, with dominance at 160-218 and 743-854. The study identified only a handful of AZD1222 recipients as seropositive at baseline.

Clones were sequenced by immunoSEQ multiplex PCR, and TCRdb holds only the in-frame ones, with some missing. The table shows 180,000 or so clones, with 85% to 95% occurring only once. This TCR came from an adult who received the AZD1222 COVID-19 vaccine. The chain uses TRBV5-1 and TRBJ1-6; TRBD1 aligns across 7 bases. Sequencing used peripheral blood, obtained 28 days after the second AZD1222 dose. CDR3 amino acids: CASGRDTQGSTLHF. The CDR3 coding sequence is TGCGCCAGCGGACGGGACACACAGGGGTCCACCCTCCACTTT.